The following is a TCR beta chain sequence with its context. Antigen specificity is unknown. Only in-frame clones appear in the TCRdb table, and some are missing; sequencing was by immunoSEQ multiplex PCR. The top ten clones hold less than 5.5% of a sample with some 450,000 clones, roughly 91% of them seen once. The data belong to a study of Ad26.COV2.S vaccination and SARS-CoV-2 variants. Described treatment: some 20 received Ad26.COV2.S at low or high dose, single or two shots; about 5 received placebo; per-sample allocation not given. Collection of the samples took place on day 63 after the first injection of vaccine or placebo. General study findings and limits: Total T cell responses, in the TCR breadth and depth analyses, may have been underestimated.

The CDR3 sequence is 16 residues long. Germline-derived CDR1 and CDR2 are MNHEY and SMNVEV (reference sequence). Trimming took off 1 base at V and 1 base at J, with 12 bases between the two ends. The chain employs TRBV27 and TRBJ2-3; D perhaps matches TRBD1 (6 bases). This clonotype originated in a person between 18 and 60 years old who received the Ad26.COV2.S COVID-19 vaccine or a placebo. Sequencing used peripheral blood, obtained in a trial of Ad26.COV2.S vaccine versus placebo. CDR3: CASSLFQTGGTDTQYF. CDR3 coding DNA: TGTGCCAGCAGTTTATTCCAGACAGGCGGCACAGATACGCAGTATTTT.